The source of this T cell receptor (beta chain) is a study of breast tumors, draining lymph nodes, adjacent tissues (dated by TCRdb to 2016 to 2018). Regarding the complete study: Breast cancer patients provided tumor, adjacent nontumor tissue and axillary lymph nodes, and the study compared the TCR beta repertoires across these three sources. In human breast cancer, the study set out to assess how tumor, surrounding tissue and draining lymph node repertoires relate to one another and whether T cells might be exchanged between them. Broad study findings and their caveats: Tumor T-cell repertoires showed less diversity than lymph node repertoires and more diversity than nontumor tissue repertoires, and tumor T-cell repertoires showed preferential V and J gene usage. The data were considered consistent with most tumor T cells being derived from the lymph node and subsequently expanding within tumor tissue. Tumor and nontumor tissue repertoires were significantly more similar in luminal-like than in basal-like breast cancer. The conclusion that tumor T cells originate in lymph nodes was presented as consistent with a hypothesis rather than as directly demonstrated.

V and J are trimmed by 4 bases and 1 base, and the gene matches miss 8 bases of the junction. From the cysteine up to the phenylalanine, the CDR3 has a length of 16 residues. Of all the DNA, just the CDR3 is kept, 48 bases in frame from base 1. The germline V gene supplies CDR1 MNHNS and CDR2 SASEGT. In this sample, this clonotype turned up a few times. The clone's antigen remains unknown. Per-base qualities were not stored, and no clone one base away is much larger. Sequencing was performed on an Illumina HiSeq 2000. Multiplex PCR amplification was used to build the TCR beta chain libraries. The amplified TCR beta chain products were analyzed by high-throughput sequencing. TCRdb reworked the public reads: Q25 trimming with fastp, MiXCR clone assembly, productive beta chains retained. Each CDR3 protein appears once, grouped with its most common genes and DNA. The sample profile shows about 270,000 distinct CDR3 sequences; 30% of them were found once. More than 1% of the sample belongs to the ten largest clones.

Lymph node samples came from the axillary draining lymph nodes of breast cancer patients. The sequence was obtained from a female donor with breast cancer. Some clones in this sample may be carry-over from other donors' samples. The receptor chain draws on TRBV6-1 and TRBJ2-7; 9 central bases correspond to TRBD1. Sample: axillary lymph node tissue. The bases are TGTGCCAGCAGTGGGGGCCCCGGGACAGGGTCCTACGAGCAGTACTTC. Its product reads: CASSGGPGTGSYEQYF.